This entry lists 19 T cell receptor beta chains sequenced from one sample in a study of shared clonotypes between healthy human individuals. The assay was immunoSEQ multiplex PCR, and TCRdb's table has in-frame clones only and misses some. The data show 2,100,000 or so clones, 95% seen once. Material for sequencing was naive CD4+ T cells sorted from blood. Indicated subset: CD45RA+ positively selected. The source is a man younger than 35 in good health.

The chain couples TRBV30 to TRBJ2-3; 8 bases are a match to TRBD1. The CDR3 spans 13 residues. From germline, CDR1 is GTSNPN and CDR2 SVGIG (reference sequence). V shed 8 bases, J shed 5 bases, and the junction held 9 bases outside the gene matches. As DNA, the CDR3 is TGTGCCGGGACCCAGGGGGCGGGAGATACGCAGTATTTT. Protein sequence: CAGTQGAGDTQYF.

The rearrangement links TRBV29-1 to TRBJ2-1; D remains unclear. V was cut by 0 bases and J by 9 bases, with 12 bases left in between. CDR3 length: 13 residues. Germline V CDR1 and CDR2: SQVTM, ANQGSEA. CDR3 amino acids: CSVEDLGRGEQFF. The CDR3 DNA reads TGCAGCGTTGAAGATCTTGGACGTGGTGAGCAGTTCTTC.

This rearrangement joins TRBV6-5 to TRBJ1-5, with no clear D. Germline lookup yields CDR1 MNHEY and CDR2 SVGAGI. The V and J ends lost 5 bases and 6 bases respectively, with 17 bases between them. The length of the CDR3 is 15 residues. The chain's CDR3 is CASSPAKGDAQPQHF. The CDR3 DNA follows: TGTGCCAGCAGTCCCGCGAAGGGTGACGCTCAGCCCCAGCATTTT.

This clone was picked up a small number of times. The CDR3 protein is CAITGTVNTEAFF. The CDR3 DNA follows: TGTGCCATCACCGGGACAGTGAACACTGAAGCTTTCTTT. The chain uses TRBV10-3 and TRBJ1-1; 7 nucleotides agree with TRBD1. V gave up 7 bases and J gave up 0 bases; unmatched junction bases: 2. This CDR3 has 13 residues. Per germline, CDR1 ENHRY and CDR2 SYGVKD.

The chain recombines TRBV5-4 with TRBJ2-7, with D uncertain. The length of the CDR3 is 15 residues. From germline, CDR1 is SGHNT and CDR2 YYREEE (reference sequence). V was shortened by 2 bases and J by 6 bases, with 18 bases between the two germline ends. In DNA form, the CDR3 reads TGTGCCAGCAGCTTCCCCGGCGTTAGCCGCGGCGAGCAGTACTTC. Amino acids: CASSFPGVSRGEQYF.

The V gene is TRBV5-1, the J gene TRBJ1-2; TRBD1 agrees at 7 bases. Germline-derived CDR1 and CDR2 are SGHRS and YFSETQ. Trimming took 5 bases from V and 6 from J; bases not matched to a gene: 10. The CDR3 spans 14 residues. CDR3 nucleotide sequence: TGCGCCAGCAGTGACCCCGGGACAGAAAATGGCTACACCTTC. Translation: CASSDPGTENGYTF.

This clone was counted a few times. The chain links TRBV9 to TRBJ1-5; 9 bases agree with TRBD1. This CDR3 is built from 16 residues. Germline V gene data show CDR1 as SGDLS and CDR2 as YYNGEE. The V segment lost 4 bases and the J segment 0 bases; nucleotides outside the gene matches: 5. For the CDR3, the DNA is TGTGCCAGCAGCTCCGGGACAGGGTTTAGCAATCAGCCCCAGCATTTT. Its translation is CASSSGTGFSNQPQHF.

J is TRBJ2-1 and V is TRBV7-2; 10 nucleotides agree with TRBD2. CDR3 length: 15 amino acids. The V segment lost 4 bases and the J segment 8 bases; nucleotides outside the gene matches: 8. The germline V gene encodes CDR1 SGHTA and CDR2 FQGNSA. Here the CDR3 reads CASSSSGGAAYEQFF. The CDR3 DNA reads TGTGCCAGCAGCTCAAGCGGGGGGGCGGCCTATGAGCAGTTCTTC.

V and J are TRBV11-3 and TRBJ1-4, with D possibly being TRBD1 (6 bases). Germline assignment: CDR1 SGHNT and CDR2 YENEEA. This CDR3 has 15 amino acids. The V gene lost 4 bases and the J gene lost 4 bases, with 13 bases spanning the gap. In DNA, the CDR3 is TGTGCCAGCAGCTCAAAGGGACACCTTAATGAAAAACTGTTTTTT. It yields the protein CASSSKGHLNEKLFF.

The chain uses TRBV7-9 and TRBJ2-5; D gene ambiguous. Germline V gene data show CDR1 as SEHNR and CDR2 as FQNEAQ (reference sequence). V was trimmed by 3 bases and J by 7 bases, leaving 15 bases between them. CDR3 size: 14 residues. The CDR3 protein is CASSFHARTGTQYF. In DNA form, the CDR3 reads TGTGCCAGCAGCTTCCACGCAAGGACGGGGACCCAGTACTTC. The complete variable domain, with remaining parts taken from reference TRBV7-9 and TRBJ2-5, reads DTGVSQNPRHKITKRGQNVTFRCDPISEHNRLYWYRQTLGQGPEFLTYFQNEAQLEKSRLLSDRFSAERPKGSFSTLEIQRTEQGDSAMYLCASSFHARTGTQYFGPGTRLLVL.

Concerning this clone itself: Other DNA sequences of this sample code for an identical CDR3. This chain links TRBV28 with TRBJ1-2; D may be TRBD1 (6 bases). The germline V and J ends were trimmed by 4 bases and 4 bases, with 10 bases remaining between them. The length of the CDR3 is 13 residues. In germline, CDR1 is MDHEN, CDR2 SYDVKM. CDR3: CASSSTGLYGYTF. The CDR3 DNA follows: TGTGCCAGCAGTTCTACAGGGCTCTATGGCTACACCTTC.

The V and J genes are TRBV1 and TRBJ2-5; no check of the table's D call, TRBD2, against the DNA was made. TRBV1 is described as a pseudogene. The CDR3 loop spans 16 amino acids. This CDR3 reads CTSSHPVRSVLETQYF. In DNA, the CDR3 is TGCACCAGCAGCCACCCAGTACGGAGCGTTTTGGAGACCCAGTACTTC.

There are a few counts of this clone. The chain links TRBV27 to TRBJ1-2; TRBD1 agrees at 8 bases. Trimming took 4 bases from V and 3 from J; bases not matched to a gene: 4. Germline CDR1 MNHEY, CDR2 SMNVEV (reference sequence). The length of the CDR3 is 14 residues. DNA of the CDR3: TGTGCCAGCAGTTATCGGACAGGGCACTATGGCTACACCTTC. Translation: CASSYRTGHYGYTF.

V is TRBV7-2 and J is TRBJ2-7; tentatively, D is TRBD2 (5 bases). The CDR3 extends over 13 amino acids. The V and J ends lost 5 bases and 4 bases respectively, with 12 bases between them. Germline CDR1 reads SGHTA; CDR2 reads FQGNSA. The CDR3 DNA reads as TGTGCCAGCAGCGAGCCGGGATATTACGAGCAGTACTTC. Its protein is CASSEPGYYEQYF.

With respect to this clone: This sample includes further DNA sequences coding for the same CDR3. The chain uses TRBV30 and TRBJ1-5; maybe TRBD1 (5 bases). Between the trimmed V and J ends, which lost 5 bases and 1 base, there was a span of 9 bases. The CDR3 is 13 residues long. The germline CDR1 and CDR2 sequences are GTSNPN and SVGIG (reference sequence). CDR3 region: CAWGQGSNQPQHF. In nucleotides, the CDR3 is TGTGCCTGGGGTCAGGGAAGCAATCAGCCCCAGCATTTT.

CDR3 DNA: TGTGCCAGCAGCTTCGTGCTAGCCGTGGGGGAGCAGTACTTC. Translation: CASSFVLAVGEQYF. The gene calls are TRBV7-2 and TRBJ2-7; D is perhaps TRBD2 (5 bases). This CDR3 region has 14 residues. CDR1 SGHTA and CDR2 FQGNSA come from the germline V gene. Trimming shortened V by 3 bases and J by 7 bases, and 16 bases separated the two germline ends.

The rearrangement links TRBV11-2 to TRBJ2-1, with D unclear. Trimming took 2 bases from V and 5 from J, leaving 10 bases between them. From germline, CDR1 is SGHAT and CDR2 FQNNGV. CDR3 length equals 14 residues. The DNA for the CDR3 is TGTGCCAGCAGCTTATTGACGGGTAACAATGAGCAGTTCTTC. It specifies CASSLLTGNNEQFF.

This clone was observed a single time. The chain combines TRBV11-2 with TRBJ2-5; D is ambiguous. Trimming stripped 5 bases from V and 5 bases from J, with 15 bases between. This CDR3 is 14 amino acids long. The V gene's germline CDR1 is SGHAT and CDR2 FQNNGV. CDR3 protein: CASSEISVYETQYF. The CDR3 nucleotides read TGTGCCAGCAGCGAGATTTCCGTTTACGAGACCCAGTACTTC.

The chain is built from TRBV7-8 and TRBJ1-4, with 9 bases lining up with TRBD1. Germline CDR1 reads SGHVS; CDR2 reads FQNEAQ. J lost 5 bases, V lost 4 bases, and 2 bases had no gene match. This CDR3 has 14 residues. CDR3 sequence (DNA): TGTGCCAGCAGCTGGGGACAGGGAAATGAAAAACTGTTTTTT. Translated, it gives CASSWGQGNEKLFF.